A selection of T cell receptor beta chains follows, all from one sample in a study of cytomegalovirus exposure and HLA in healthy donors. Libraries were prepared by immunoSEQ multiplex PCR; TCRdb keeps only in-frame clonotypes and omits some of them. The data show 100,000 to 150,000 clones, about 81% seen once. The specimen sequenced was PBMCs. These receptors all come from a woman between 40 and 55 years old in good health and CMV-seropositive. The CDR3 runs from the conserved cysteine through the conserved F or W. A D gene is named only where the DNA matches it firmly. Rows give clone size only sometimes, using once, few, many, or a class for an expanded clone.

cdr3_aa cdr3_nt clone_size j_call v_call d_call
CAWSAHGTAKSYEQYF TGTGCCTGGAGTGCCCATGGGACAGCGAAATCCTACGAGCAGTACTTC NA TRBJ2-7 TRBV30 TRBD1
CASSSTPGAGAPADTQYF TGCGCCAGCAGCTCAACCCCGGGGGCGGGAGCCCCCGCAGATACGCAGTATTTT NA TRBJ2-3 TRBV4-3 NA
CASSLGGSAGRRSEAFF TGTGCCAGCAGCTTGGGGGGCTCCGCTGGGCGGCGGTCTGAAGCTTTCTTT NA TRBJ1-1 TRBV5-6 NA
CASSPRLQGIGETQYF TGCGCCAGCAGCCCCCGCCTCCAGGGCATAGGGGAGACCCAGTACTTC NA TRBJ2-5 TRBV4-3 NA
CASSQDRLYEQYF TGCGCCAGCAGCCAAGATCGGTTGTACGAGCAGTACTTC NA TRBJ2-7 TRBV4-1 NA
CASSQVLPRETQYF TGCGCCAGCAGCCAAGTTTTACCCAGGGAGACCCAGTACTTC NA TRBJ2-5 TRBV4-1 NA
CASSRQGKNTEAFF TGTGCCAGCAGTCGACAGGGAAAGAACACTGAAGCTTTCTTT NA TRBJ1-1 TRBV6-5 TRBD1
CASSYGDRRPYEQYF TGTGCCAGCAGTTATGGGGACAGGCGACCCTACGAGCAGTACTTC NA TRBJ2-7 TRBV6-5 TRBD1
CASSPFQGAPNSPLHF TGTGCCAGCAGCCCCTTCCAGGGGGCTCCCAATTCACCCCTCCACTTT NA TRBJ1-6 TRBV5-5 TRBD1
CASRDGGPGGEQYF TGTGCCAGCAGAGACGGGGGGCCGGGGGGCGAGCAGTACTTC NA TRBJ2-7 TRBV6-5 NA
CAWRNYRPEAFF TGTGCCTGGAGAAATTACAGACCTGAAGCTTTCTTT NA TRBJ1-1 TRBV30 NA
CASSRDRGFQETQYF TGCGCCAGCAGCCGGGACAGGGGATTCCAAGAGACCCAGTACTTC NA TRBJ2-5 TRBV5-1 TRBD1
CASRDRDTQYF TGTGCCAGCAGAGACAGAGATACCCAGTACTTC NA TRBJ2-5 TRBV28 NA
CASSLFSLAGTGELFF TGTGCCAGCAGCTTATTCTCACTAGCGGGCACCGGGGAGCTGTTTTTT NA TRBJ2-2 TRBV5-5 TRBD2
CASSSRDRNYEQYF TGTGCCAGCAGCTCACGGGACAGAAACTACGAGCAGTACTTC NA TRBJ2-7 TRBV21-1 NA
CASGGLAGGWETQYF TGCGCCAGCGGCGGACTAGCGGGGGGGTGGGAGACCCAGTACTTC few TRBJ2-5 TRBV4-1 TRBD2
CASSLHGRGNEQYF TGTGCCAGCAGCCTACACGGGAGAGGTAACGAGCAGTACTTC NA TRBJ2-7 TRBV7-8 NA
CASSLGSTGGNEQFF TGTGCCAGCAGCTTAGGGTCAACGGGAGGAAACGAGCAGTTCTTC NA TRBJ2-1 TRBV7-3 TRBD2
CASSLSRTPLYGYTF TGTGCCAGCAGCTTGAGTCGGACACCACTTTATGGCTACACCTTC NA TRBJ1-2 TRBV5-6 NA
CASSFAGDRVNQPQHF TGTGCCAGCAGCTTCGCCGGGGACAGGGTCAATCAGCCCCAGCATTTT NA TRBJ1-5 TRBV7-9 TRBD1
CASSLTGGADTGELFF TGTGCCAGCAGCTTAACAGGGGGCGCGGACACCGGGGAGCTGTTTTTT NA TRBJ2-2 TRBV7-3 TRBD1
CASSFLGGGEQYF TGCGCCAGCAGCTTCCTCGGGGGGGGCGAGCAGTACTTC NA TRBJ2-7 TRBV5-1 TRBD2
CASSPGTDTDTQYF TGTGCCAGCTCACCAGGGACAGATACAGATACGCAGTATTTT NA TRBJ2-3 TRBV18 TRBD1
CASSGRQGNEQFF TGTGCCAGCAGCGGAAGACAGGGCAATGAGCAGTTCTTC NA TRBJ2-1 TRBV9 TRBD1
CASSFGQNYGYTF TGTGCCAGCAGTTTCGGACAGAACTATGGCTACACCTTC NA TRBJ1-2 TRBV28 NA
CASSVDENTQYF TGTGCCAGCAGCGTAGATGAGAATACGCAGTATTTT NA TRBJ2-3 TRBV9 NA
CASTRDSKAFF TGTGCCAGCACCCGGGACAGCAAAGCTTTCTTT NA TRBJ1-1 TRBV2 TRBD1
CASSQTSAGNEQFF TGTGCCAGCAGCCAAACTAGCGCCGGCAATGAGCAGTTCTTC NA TRBJ2-1 TRBV4-2 TRBD2
CASSSGTGPTSGANVLTF TGCGCCAGCAGCTCCGGGACAGGGCCCACATCTGGGGCCAACGTCCTGACTTTC NA TRBJ2-6 TRBV5-1 TRBD1
CASRRASGNYEQYF TGTGCCAGCAGGAGGGCTAGCGGGAATTACGAGCAGTACTTC NA TRBJ2-7 TRBV27 TRBD2
CASSTGTGNQPQHF TGTGCCAGCAGCACCGGGACAGGGAATCAGCCCCAGCATTTT NA TRBJ1-5 TRBV7-2 TRBD1
CASSLVAQGAYEQYF TGCGCCAGCAGCTTGGTTGCACAGGGGGCCTACGAGCAGTACTTC NA TRBJ2-7 TRBV5-1 TRBD1
CASSPLISGNTGELFF TGTGCCAGCAGCCCCCTTATTAGCGGGAACACCGGGGAGCTGTTTTTT NA TRBJ2-2 TRBV7-9 NA
CASGSRQALNTEAFF TGTGCTAGTGGTTCCCGACAGGCCCTGAACACTGAAGCTTTCTTT NA TRBJ1-1 TRBV12-5 NA
CASSLRTGGDNEQFF TGTGCCAGCAGTCTCCGGACAGGAGGGGACAATGAGCAGTTCTTC NA TRBJ2-1 TRBV28 NA
CAWRSVAGYRGYTF TGTGCCTGGAGAAGCGTAGCGGGGTATCGCGGCTACACCTTC NA TRBJ1-2 TRBV30 NA
CASSPWGGNIQYF TGTGCCAGCAGTCCCTGGGGCGGAAACATTCAGTACTTC NA TRBJ2-4 TRBV2 NA
CASSTLERAFRDGYTF TGTGCCAGTAGTACCCTCGAGAGGGCATTCCGGGATGGCTACACCTTC NA TRBJ1-2 TRBV19 NA
CASSLLQGPYEQYF TGTGCCAGCAGCTTACTACAGGGGCCCTACGAGCAGTACTTC NA TRBJ2-7 TRBV7-2 TRBD1
CASSVGGTGTSDYEQYF TGTGCCAGCAGCGTAGGGGGAACTGGGACTAGCGACTACGAGCAGTACTTC NA TRBJ2-7 TRBV9 TRBD2
CASSEGARSGNTIYF TGTGCCAGCAGTGAAGGGGCCCGCTCTGGAAACACCATATATTTT few TRBJ1-3 TRBV6-1 NA
CASSYSGTGSYEQYF TGTGCCAGCAGTTACTCAGGGACAGGGAGCTACGAGCAGTACTTC few TRBJ2-7 TRBV6-5 TRBD1
CASSRDSQATNEKLFF TGTGCCAGCAGTCGGGACAGCCAAGCAACTAATGAAAAACTGTTTTTT NA TRBJ1-4 TRBV9 TRBD1
CASSFPRQGYDQETQYF TGTGCCAGCAGTTTCCCCCGACAGGGGTACGACCAAGAGACCCAGTACTTC NA TRBJ2-5 TRBV28 TRBD1
CASKQDISSNQPQHF TGTGCCAGCAAACAGGATATTTCTAGCAATCAGCCCCAGCATTTT NA TRBJ1-5 TRBV7-2 NA
CASSRDRASTDTQYF TGTGCCAGCAGCCGAGACAGAGCTAGCACAGATACGCAGTATTTT NA TRBJ2-3 TRBV7-9 NA
CASSVLGRLGTEAFF TGTGCCAGCAGTGTTTTAGGCAGGCTGGGCACTGAAGCTTTCTTT NA TRBJ1-1 TRBV2 NA
CASSLGTFSTYEQYF TGTGCCAGCAGCCTAGGGACTTTTTCCACCTACGAGCAGTACTTC NA TRBJ2-7 TRBV6-1 NA
CASSVGAGTGTGEQFF TGTGCCAGCAGCGTAGGTGCTGGGACAGGGACGGGTGAGCAGTTCTTC NA TRBJ2-1 TRBV9 TRBD1
CASSHPGAGNTIYF TGCGCCAGCAGCCACCCGGGGGCTGGAAACACCATATATTTT NA TRBJ1-3 TRBV5-1 NA
CASSLSAADRANEKLFF TGCGCCAGCAGCTTGTCGGCCGCGGACAGGGCTAATGAAAAACTGTTTTTT NA TRBJ1-4 TRBV5-1 TRBD1
CATATQGDTEAFF TGTGCCACCGCTACTCAGGGGGACACTGAAGCTTTCTTT NA TRBJ1-1 TRBV15 TRBD1
CASSSKPGVEDTQYF TGTGCCAGCAGCTCCAAGCCCGGGGTGGAAGATACGCAGTATTTT few TRBJ2-3 TRBV7-3 NA
CASSPLEGQLTGNTIYF TGTGCCAGCTCACCCCTCGAGGGACAGTTGACTGGAAACACCATATATTTT NA TRBJ1-3 TRBV18 TRBD1
CASSTSVRPYEQYF TGTGCCAGCAGTACTAGCGTGAGGCCCTACGAGCAGTACTTC once TRBJ2-7 TRBV6-5 TRBD2
CASSAQRGPGEKLFF TGTGCCAGCAGCGCCCAAAGGGGGCCGGGTGAAAAACTGTTTTTT NA TRBJ1-4 TRBV6-4 TRBD1
CASSLIRDSQETQYF TGTGCCAGCAGTCTTATCCGGGACAGCCAAGAGACCCAGTACTTC NA TRBJ2-5 TRBV7-9 TRBD1
CASSKGGDRVGQPQHF TGTGCCAGCAGCAAAGGGGGTGACAGGGTCGGTCAGCCCCAGCATTTT NA TRBJ1-5 TRBV21-1 NA
CASSPGQGNTIYF TGTGCCAGCTCACCAGGACAGGGAAACACCATATATTTT few TRBJ1-3 TRBV18 NA